These 26 T cell receptor beta chains came from one sample sequenced in a study of cytomegalovirus exposure and HLA in healthy donors. PCR employed 60 Vbeta and 13 Jbeta primers. The assay was immunoSEQ multiplex PCR, and TCRdb's table has in-frame clones only and misses some. Among about 140,000 clones listed, around 73% were seen once. The source material was PBMCs. The origin of the receptors is a female donor in good health and CMV-seronegative.

This clone occurred a few times. This chain connects TRBV7-2 to TRBJ1-2, with D possibly TRBD1 on 6 matching bases. The CDR3 spans 14 residues. Trimming shortened V by 5 bases and J by 4 bases, and 14 bases separated the two germline ends. Germline loops: CDR1 SGHTA, CDR2 FQGNSA. The DNA for the CDR3 is TGTGCCAGCAGCCCTGACAGGATTGCCTATGGCTACACCTTC. It translates to CASSPDRIAYGYTF.

This sequence joins TRBV14 and TRBJ2-7; possible D gene TRBD1, 5 bases. Germline-derived CDR1 and CDR2 are SGHDN and FVKESK. The CDR3 totals 15 residues. V lost 3 bases and J 2 bases, leaving 14 bases between the germline ends. CDR3 amino acids: CASSHGHWYPYEQYF. CDR3 sequence (DNA): TGTGCCAGCAGCCACGGACACTGGTACCCCTACGAGCAGTACTTC. Complete variable domain (other parts from reference TRBV14 and TRBJ2-7): EAGVTQFPSHSVIEKGQTVTLRCDPISGHDNLYWYRRVMGKEIKFLLHFVKESKQDESGMPNNRFLAERTGGTYSTLKVQPAELEDSGVYFCASSHGHWYPYEQYFGPGTRLTVT.

The chain carries TRBV4-1 and TRBJ1-5, with D tentatively TRBD1 (5 bases). Trimming stripped 2 bases from V and 5 bases from J, with 13 bases between. CDR3 length: 15 amino acids. Germline V gene data show CDR1 as MGHRA and CDR2 as YSYEKL. The CDR3 region is CASSQTAGYDQPQHF. The CDR3 DNA reads as TGCGCCAGCAGCCAAACGGCAGGGTATGATCAGCCCCAGCATTTT.

The CDR3 coding sequence is TGTGCCAGCAGCCGAGGGACAGGCCAAGAGACCCAGTACTTC. Amino acids: CASSRGTGQETQYF. The chain uses TRBV7-7 and TRBJ2-5, with 8 nucleotides matching TRBD1. Germline CDR1 reads SSHAT; CDR2 reads FNYEAQ (reference sequence). The CDR3 loop spans 14 amino acids. V was pared by 5 bases and J by 1 base, with 3 bases of the junction left unmatched.

The rearrangement links TRBV2 to TRBJ1-6, with D possibly matching TRBD1 (6 bases). V was trimmed by 7 bases and J by 2 bases, leaving 9 bases between them. The CDR3 consists of 14 residues. Germline lookup yields CDR1 SNHLY and CDR2 FYNNEI. The CDR3 region has the DNA TGTGCCAGCACCGGGACAACCTATAATTCACCCCTCCACTTT. This translates into CASTGTTYNSPLHF. The full variable domain, with the rest looked up from reference TRBV2 and TRBJ1-6, is EPEVTQTPSHQVTQMGQEVILRCVPISNHLYFYWYRQILGQKVEFLVSFYNNEISEKSEIFDDQFSVERPDGSNFTLKIRSTKLEDSAMYFCASTGTTYNSPLHFGNGTRLTVT.

The chain joins TRBV5-1 to TRBJ2-5; D perhaps matches TRBD1 (5 bases). The DNA end favors TRBJ2-7, so the J call may be wrong. The germline gives CDR1 SGHRS, CDR2 YFSETQ. This CDR3 region has 14 residues. CDR3: CASSPAREGSEQYF. CDR3 bases: TGCGCCAGCAGCCCGGCCAGGGAAGGAAGCGAGCAGTACTTC.

The CDR3 protein is CASNSATSYVEQYF. The CDR3 DNA is TGTGCCAGCAATAGCGCTACTTCATACGTCGAGCAGTACTTC. V usage is TRBV5-6 and J usage is TRBJ2-7, with a possible D match to TRBD2 (5 bases). There are 14 residues in the CDR3. Trimming cost V 6 bases and J 6 bases, with 19 bases left between them. In germline, CDR1 is SGHDT, CDR2 YYEEEE.

The chain's CDR3 is CASSPRQFEVDGYTF. The CDR3 DNA reads as TGTGCCAGCAGCCCGCGGCAATTTGAGGTGGATGGCTACACCTTC. This chain links TRBV7-9 with TRBJ1-2; unclear D gene. Per the germline V gene, CDR1 is SEHNR and CDR2 is FQNEAQ (reference sequence). V lost 5 bases, J lost 6 bases, and 19 bases lay in between. The CDR3 has 15 residues.

This rearrangement joins TRBV9 to TRBJ2-5; TRBD2 is a possible D gene (6 bases). The J call may be faulty, since TRBJ2-7 better matches the DNA end. The germline gives CDR1 SGDLS, CDR2 YYNGEE. This CDR3 contains 18 residues. In DNA, the CDR3 is TGTGCCAGCAGCGTGCACCCTCCCGGGGAGGCGTACTCCTACGAGCAGTACTTC. Protein: CASSVHPPGEAYSYEQYF.

The chain links TRBV27 to TRBJ2-7; D perhaps matches TRBD1 (6 bases). Trimming removed 1 base at V and 3 bases at J, with 13 bases between. The CDR3 has 15 residues. Germline V gives CDR1 MNHEY, CDR2 SMNVEV (reference sequence). CDR3 sequence reads: CASSLWAGDRYEQYF. For the CDR3, the DNA is TGTGCCAGCAGTTTATGGGCAGGGGATCGCTACGAGCAGTACTTC.

The rearrangement joins TRBV2 to TRBJ2-3; TRBD2 is a possible D gene (6 bases). The V gene's germline CDR1 is SNHLY and CDR2 FYNNEI. CDR3 length: 17 amino acids. V was clipped by 3 bases and J by 0 bases, with 16 bases between them. CDR3 amino acids: CASSDYLRRGSTDTQYF. CDR3 DNA: TGTGCCAGCAGTGATTATCTGAGGCGGGGTAGCACAGATACGCAGTATTTT.

The chain joins TRBV6-5 to TRBJ2-1; no clear D. V gave up 6 bases and J gave up 6 bases, with 15 bases separating them. The CDR3 extends over 14 amino acids. Germline assignment: CDR1 MNHEY and CDR2 SVGAGI. In DNA form, the CDR3 reads TGTGCCAGCAGCCAGAGACATAATAGCAATGAGCAGTTCTTC. Translation gives CASSQRHNSNEQFF.

CDR3 nucleotide sequence: TGTGCCAGCAGTCCGATAGCGGGGGGGTTAGAGGAGCAGTACTTC. As protein: CASSPIAGGLEEQYF. The rearrangement joins TRBV27 to TRBJ2-7; 11 bases agree with TRBD2. J was trimmed by 7 bases and V by 5 bases; bases with no gene match: 10. CDR1 and CDR2 from the germline V gene are MNHEY and SMNVEV (reference sequence). There are 15 residues in the CDR3.

The rearrangement links TRBV5-5 to TRBJ1-6; TRBD1 might be the D (5 bases). Looked up from germline, CDR1 is SGHKS and CDR2 is YYEKEE (reference sequence). Trimming pared 4 bases from V and 9 bases from J, leaving 17 bases between. There are 15 residues in the CDR3. The CDR3 sequence is CASSTPRGGFSPLHF. The CDR3 region has the DNA TGTGCCAGCAGCACACCCCGGGGGGGATTTTCACCCCTCCACTTT.

In its sample, this clone was seen a few times. This chain connects TRBV5-1 to TRBJ2-7; 9 bases align to TRBD2. Germline V gene lookup returns CDR1 SGHRS and CDR2 YFSETQ. Trimming removed 5 bases from V and 4 bases from J; junction bases left unmatched: 10. The CDR3 has 15 residues. CDR3 sequence: CASRLGLAGSYEQYF. The CDR3 DNA reads TGCGCCAGCAGGCTTGGGCTAGCGGGATCATACGAGCAGTACTTC.

The chain joins TRBV27 to TRBJ2-4; D not resolved. This CDR3 has 13 residues. V was shortened by 7 bases and J by 9 bases, with 16 bases between the two germline ends. In germline, CDR1 is MNHEY, CDR2 SMNVEV (reference sequence). For the CDR3, the DNA is TGTGCCAGCACCGGGTCCCGGTCGGGCATTCAGTACTTC. This gives the protein CASTGSRSGIQYF.

The CDR3 region is CASSETNHVGTQYF. CDR3 nucleotides: TGTGCCAGCAGCGAGACAAACCACGTAGGTACGCAGTATTTT. The chain links TRBV9 to TRBJ2-3, with no clear D. There are 14 residues in the CDR3. CDR1 and CDR2 from the germline V gene are SGDLS and YYNGEE. With 3 bases removed from V and 8 bases from J, the gap between germline ends came to 16 bases. The variable domain in full, completed from reference TRBV9 and TRBJ2-3, reads DSGVTQTPKHLITATGQRVTLRCSPRSGDLSVYWYQQSLDQGLQFLIQYYNGEERAKGNILERFSAQQFPDLHSELNLSSLELGDSALYFCASSETNHVGTQYFGPGTRLTVL.

The CDR3 DNA reads TGCGCCAGCAGCTTGTTACAGGGGGCGATAGACAATGAGCAGTTCTTC. Encoded protein: CASSLLQGAIDNEQFF. This rearrangement joins TRBV5-1 to TRBJ2-1, with 9 positions matching TRBD1. CDR3 size: 16 residues. V lost 1 base and J lost 5; bases outside the gene matches: 7. Germline CDR1 is SGHRS and CDR2 is YFSETQ.

The chain uses TRBV12-5 and TRBJ2-6; 9 nucleotides agree with TRBD1. Germline trimming cut 2 bases from V and 0 bases from J; bases unmatched to any gene: 5. The CDR3 consists of 18 residues. Germline CDR1 and CDR2: LGHNT and FRNRAP. In DNA, the CDR3 is TGTGCTAGTGGTTTGTTGACAGGGGGGATCTCTGGGGCCAACGTCCTGACTTTC. Protein: CASGLLTGGISGANVLTF.

This clone was recorded a few times. J is TRBJ1-5 and V is TRBV19; 9 bases map to TRBD1. The junction had 9 bases not matched to a gene; V was cut back by 5 bases and J by 1 base. The germline CDR1 and CDR2 sequences are LNHDA and SQIVND (reference sequence). The length of the CDR3 is 17 residues. CDR3 bases: TGTGCCAGTAGTGCCCCGGGGACAGGGTTCAGCAATCAGCCCCAGCATTTT. It yields the protein CASSAPGTGFSNQPQHF.

V gene TRBV6-1 combines with J gene TRBJ1-5, with D possibly matching TRBD1 (5 bases). This CDR3 comprises 15 residues. Trimming took 6 bases from V and 5 from J, leaving 17 bases between them. The germline gives CDR1 MNHNS, CDR2 SASEGT. In nucleotides, the CDR3 is TGTGCCAGCAGGGTGGGACTAGCTTCTGATCAGCCCCAGCATTTT. Residues: CASRVGLASDQPQHF.

CDR3 DNA sequence: TGTGCCAGCACCTCTTCGGACAGGAACACTGAAGCTTTCTTT. Its translation is CASTSSDRNTEAFF. The chain uses TRBV9 and TRBJ1-1, with D maybe TRBD1 (6 bases). The CDR3 has 14 residues. Trimming removed 6 bases at V and 1 base at J, with 13 bases between. Germline values: CDR1 SGDLS, CDR2 YYNGEE.

The V and J genes are TRBV19 and TRBJ2-7; 11 bases agree with TRBD1. Germline CDR1 and CDR2: LNHDA and SQIVND (reference sequence). The trim removed 3 bases at V and 3 bases at J, leaving 7 bases unmatched. CDR3 size: 16 residues. The CDR3 sequence is CASSIISGTGGYEQYF. The CDR3 nucleotides are TGTGCCAGTAGTATCATATCGGGGACAGGGGGCTACGAGCAGTACTTC. The entire variable domain, with the rest obtained from reference TRBV19 and TRBJ2-7, is as follows: DGGITQSPKYLFRKEGQNVTLSCEQNLNHDAMYWYRQDPGQGLRLIYYSQIVNDFQKGDIAEGYSVSREKKESFPLTVTSAQKNPTAFYLCASSIISGTGGYEQYFGPGTRLTVT.

V gene TRBV9 combines with J gene TRBJ2-7; weak D call: TRBD1 (5 bases). The CDR3 has 14 amino acids. Germline V lookup: CDR1 SGDLS, CDR2 YYNGEE. Trimming left V 2 bases short and J 0 bases short, with 9 bases between. CDR3 region: CASSVTAYSYEQYF. In DNA, the CDR3 is TGTGCCAGCAGCGTGACAGCTTACTCCTACGAGCAGTACTTC.

This clone was counted a few times. This chain connects TRBV11-3 to TRBJ1-1; D gene uncertain. The germline V and J ends were trimmed by 1 base and 5 bases, with 14 bases remaining between them. Looked up from germline, CDR1 is SGHNT and CDR2 is YENEEA. The CDR3 extends over 15 amino acids. CDR3 nucleotides: TGTGCCAGCAGCTTAGTTGTCGGGGAAGGGACTGAAGCTTTCTTT. Amino acids: CASSLVVGEGTEAFF.

J is TRBJ1-5 and V is TRBV27; D not certain. Germline CDR1 MNHEY, CDR2 SMNVEV (reference sequence). Trimming stripped 8 bases from V and 4 bases from J, with 9 bases between. The CDR3 has 12 amino acids. DNA of the CDR3: TGTGCCAGCGGTTGGAGTAATCAGCCCCAGCATTTT. It is translated as CASGWSNQPQHF.